This passage covers 7 T cell receptor beta chains from one sample sequenced in a study of cytomegalovirus exposure and HLA in healthy donors. The PCR was carried out with 60 Vbeta primers and 13 Jbeta primers. The table came from immunoSEQ multiplex PCR; TCRdb's copy has only in-frame clones and leaves some out. The sample has some 150,000 clones; roughly 80% are singletons. Sequenced sample: PBMCs. Receptors originate from a man aged 35 to 55 in good health and CMV-seronegative.

The table lists this clone with a few counts. This rearrangement joins TRBV5-1 to TRBJ1-2; a weak D match, TRBD1 (5 bases). Germline V lookup: CDR1 SGHRS, CDR2 YFSETQ. The V and J ends lost 0 bases and 6 bases respectively, with 15 bases between them. The CDR3 covers 15 residues. The CDR3 coding sequence is TGCGCCAGCAGCTTGGAACCGGACAACTACAATGGCTACACCTTC. Protein: CASSLEPDNYNGYTF.

J is TRBJ1-1 and V is TRBV19; D remains ambiguous. Trimming took 5 bases from V and 0 from J, leaving 4 bases between them. Germline V lookup: CDR1 LNHDA, CDR2 SQIVND (reference sequence). The CDR3 is 12 amino acids. The chain's CDR3 is CASSFMNTEAFF. The CDR3 DNA is TGTGCCAGTAGTTTTATGAACACTGAAGCTTTCTTT.

The chain carries TRBV6-4 and TRBJ1-1; 7 bases fit TRBD1. Per germline, CDR1 MRHNA and CDR2 SNTAGT. The V and J ends lost 5 bases and 1 base, in that order; junction bases with no gene match: 10. The CDR3 consists of 16 residues. CDR3 amino acids: CASSSLTGNTNTEAFF. CDR3 coding DNA: TGTGCCAGCAGTTCATTGACAGGGAATACGAACACTGAAGCTTTCTTT.

The chain has TRBV29-1 and TRBJ2-5; a possible D gene is TRBD2 (6 bases). Germline values: CDR1 SQVTM, CDR2 ANQGSEA. V dropped 2 bases and J dropped 5 bases, with 18 bases sitting between them. This CDR3 contains 15 residues. CDR3 DNA sequence: TGCAGCGTTGAATCCCCGACTAGAGAATACGAGACCCAGTACTTC. Translating it yields CSVESPTREYETQYF.

The chain links TRBV7-9 to TRBJ1-1; 8 nucleotides line up with TRBD1. After removal of 0 bases from V and 0 bases from J, the junction contained 6 bases not matched to a gene. The germline gives CDR1 SEHNR, CDR2 FQNEAQ (reference sequence). There are 17 residues in the CDR3. The CDR3 reads CASSLARTGNLNTEAFF. The CDR3 nucleotides are TGTGCCAGCAGCTTAGCCAGGACAGGGAACCTGAACACTGAAGCTTTCTTT.

The V and J genes are TRBV7-9 and TRBJ2-5; D is uncertain. The CDR3 runs to 12 residues. Trimming removed 3 bases from V and 5 bases from J, with 7 bases in between. Germline V lookup: CDR1 SEHNR, CDR2 FQNEAQ (reference sequence). This chain's CDR3 is CASSFVRETQYF. CDR3 in DNA: TGTGCCAGCAGCTTCGTTCGGGAGACCCAGTACTTC.

This clone was recorded a few times. This chain uses TRBV5-6 with TRBJ2-7; TRBD1 agrees at 7 bases. V shed 2 bases and J 1 base; nucleotides not matched to a gene: 3. In germline, CDR1 is SGHDT, CDR2 YYEEEE. The CDR3 spans 14 residues. Here the CDR3 DNA reads TGTGCCAGCAGCTTCGGACAGGTTTCCTACGAGCAGTACTTC. The encoded protein is CASSFGQVSYEQYF.